The sequence of this TCR beta chain was determined in a study of regulatory T cells in long-lasting Graves disease. This clonotype appeared many times. Time point described: newly diagnosed GD, antithyroid drugs for less than 3 months. PBMC-derived RNA was used for the TCR library. Arm-PCR of CDR3 regions and iRepertoire HTBI primers were the basis on which TCR beta libraries were built. TCRdb reprocessed the multiplex PCR reads with MiXCR, giving one entry per CDR3 protein. The profile covers about 620,000 distinct CDR3 sequences, with approximately 15% appearing a single time and 15% to 20% taken by the ten largest. The CDR3 has 14 residues. Germline assignment: CDR1 SGHTA and CDR2 FQGNSA. Trimming stripped 0 bases from V and 5 bases from J, with 10 bases between. The same sample was also studied in work on T cells in Graves' hyperthyroidism and ophthalmopathy. That work contributes: Clinical symptoms, serum thyroxine, TRAb, thyroid ultrasound and orbital computed tomography informed diagnoses. Among clonotypes expanded in thyroid above 0.001, most were also found in blood.

The input for sequencing was peripheral blood mononuclear cells (PBMCs), taken at new diagnosis, from a patient treated with antithyroid drugs. The sequence came from a woman in her twenties or thirties with Graves disease. V gene TRBV7-2 combines with J gene TRBJ1-1; D remains unclear. Here the CDR3 DNA reads TGTGCCAGCAGCTTAGCCACCCGAGGAACTGAAGCTTTCTTT. It codes for CASSLATRGTEAFF.